The present T cell receptor (beta chain) was sequenced within a study of T cell repertoires in cytomegalovirus infection. The CDR3 sequence is 15 residues long. Trimming shortened V by 3 bases and J by 3 bases, and 15 bases separated the two germline ends. Per germline, CDR1 LNHDA and CDR2 SQIVND (reference sequence). Each CDR3 protein is one row after TCRdb ran MiXCR on the reads. The sample lists about 89,000 distinct CDR3 sequences; 25% to 30% were seen once. This clonotype was counted a few times. The antigen remains undetermined. The source material was CD8+ T cells from cultured PBMCs, sampled from culture after CMV antigen stimulation. This receptor was taken from a human donor in good health (CMV status not recorded). Some clones in this sample may be carry-over from other donors' samples. The chain uses TRBV19 and TRBJ2-7, with D possibly matching TRBD1 (5 bases). CDR3 nucleotide sequence: TGTGCCAGTAGTATGGGTCAGGGCACCTACTACGAGCAGTACTTC. The encoded protein is CASSMGQGTYYEQYF.